A single sample gave rise to the 9 T cell receptor beta chains below, sequenced in a study of blood T cell repertoires in COVID-19 (TCRdb year 2020). The library was produced with the immunoSEQ multiplex PCR assay. What TCRdb holds here is the immuneACCESS table cut down to in-frame rearrangements. Part of the clones is not present; checked against another copy, under half of the missing clones reflect an unresolved V gene, and the others are unexplained. In all, the sample holds 150,000 to 200,000 clones, and 85% to 90% of those were seen once. The ten biggest clones cover around 0.99% of the sample. The specimen was peripheral blood. Receptor source: a man younger than 35 with acute or convalescent COVID-19.

Worth noting for this clone: Other DNA sequences in the same sample also yield this CDR3. The chain couples TRBV18 to TRBJ1-1; the D is unclear. The CDR3 is 14 amino acids. The germline V gene encodes CDR1 KGHSH and CDR2 LQKENI. Trimming removed 2 bases at V and 0 bases at J, with 7 bases between. CDR3 in DNA: TGTGCCAGCTCACCAGGAGGGCTGAACACTGAAGCTTTCTTT. Protein: CASSPGGLNTEAFF.

This clone was counted a single time. This chain connects TRBV19 to TRBJ1-5; possibly TRBD1 for D (6 bases). The CDR3 runs to 14 residues. Germline V lookup: CDR1 LNHDA, CDR2 SQIVND (reference sequence). The V end lost 5 bases, the J end lost 7 bases, and 15 bases lay between the germline ends. The CDR3 DNA sequence: TGTGCCAGTAGTCGAGGGACATCCGGGCAGCCCCAGCATTTT. It yields the protein CASSRGTSGQPQHF.

V is TRBV9 and J is TRBJ2-1; 11 positions agree with TRBD2. The germline V gene has CDR1 SGDLS and CDR2 YYNGEE. Germline trimming cut 3 bases from V and 9 bases from J; bases unmatched to any gene: 11. The CDR3 contains 16 residues. This chain's CDR3 is CASSDPPGLADSEQFF. The CDR3 nucleotides read TGTGCCAGCAGCGATCCACCGGGACTAGCGGACAGTGAGCAGTTCTTC.

This clone came up a few times. This chain uses TRBV5-6 with TRBJ1-2; D unclear. The CDR3 runs 14 residues. V lost 2 bases, J lost 3 bases, and 11 bases lay in between. The germline V gene has CDR1 SGHDT and CDR2 YYEEEE. DNA for the CDR3: TGTGCCAGCAGCTTCACACCCAGTGACTATGGCTACACCTTC. It translates to CASSFTPSDYGYTF.

The chain is built from TRBV5-1 and TRBJ2-1, with D possibly matching TRBD2 (7 bases). In germline, CDR1 is SGHRS, CDR2 YFSETQ. V lost 3 bases and J 5 bases, leaving 15 bases between the germline ends. The CDR3 contains 15 residues. CDR3 DNA: TGCGCCAGCAGCTCGTTGGGGGGGCTCCACAATGAGCAGTTCTTC. Its translation: CASSSLGGLHNEQFF.

This chain links TRBV29-1 with TRBJ1-4, with 8 nucleotides matching TRBD1. The CDR3 length is 12 residues. Germline V gene data show CDR1 as SQVTM and CDR2 as ANQGSEA. V lost 7 bases, J lost 8 bases, and 6 bases stayed unmatched. The CDR3 loop reads CSAGTGGEKLFF. The DNA of the CDR3 is TGCAGCGCCGGGACAGGCGGAGAAAAACTGTTTTTT.

This clone has a single count. V gene TRBV6-5 combines with J gene TRBJ2-1; 8 nucleotides match TRBD1. CDR3 size: 14 residues. CDR1 is MNHEY and CDR2 is SVGAGI in the germline V gene. Trimming cost V 8 bases and J 5 bases; bases outside gene matches: 8. DNA for the CDR3: TGTGCCAGCCGAACGGACAGGGTGCACAATGAGCAGTTCTTC. Amino acid sequence: CASRTDRVHNEQFF.

The genes are TRBV9 and TRBJ1-5; 9 bases line up with TRBD1. Germline assignment: CDR1 SGDLS and CDR2 YYNGEE. CDR3 length: 15 amino acids. V shed 3 bases and J 5 bases; nucleotides not matched to a gene: 6. Here the CDR3 reads CASSETGTGHQPQHF. As DNA, the CDR3 is TGTGCCAGCAGCGAGACCGGGACAGGGCATCAGCCCCAGCATTTT.

This clone was observed once. In nucleotides, the CDR3 is TGTGCCAGCTCACCACCCGGGACAGGGGAAGGGACCCAGTACTTC. Translating gives CASSPPGTGEGTQYF. This chain connects TRBV18 to TRBJ2-5; 10 bases line up with TRBD1. This CDR3 has 15 amino acids. CDR1 and CDR2 (germline): KGHSH, LQKENI. J lost 7 bases, V lost 0 bases, and 5 bases had no gene match.